This T cell receptor beta chain was captured by sequencing in a study of T cell repertoires in cytomegalovirus infection. Study information: Signatures in public TCR beta sequences pointed to both CMV infection and matching HLA type. Overall study findings and caveats: The ex vivo response was dominated by HLA-C-restricted CMV-specific TCR beta clonotypes. People with CMV and the relevant HLA were identified by cumulative public TCR beta family frequency.

TCRdb fed the reads into MiXCR, producing one record per CDR3 protein. The sample shows about 530,000 distinct CDR3 sequences, more than 20% of them seen only once. CDR3 length: 15 residues. Germline lookup yields CDR1 MDHEN and CDR2 SYDVKM. V lost 2 bases and J 8 bases, leaving 18 bases between the germline ends. Details on this clonotype: No antigen is known for it.

The sample consisted of PBMCs. The receptor was derived from a human donor in good health (CMV status not recorded). Some clones in this sample may be carry-over from other donors' samples. The chain carries TRBV28 and TRBJ1-2, with TRBD1 as a possible D gene (5 bases). The CDR3 DNA follows: TGTGCCAGCAGTTTAGGAGGCCAGGGCGGAGCGGGCTACACCTTC. This encodes CASSLGGQGGAGYTF.